This T cell receptor (beta chain) was recovered during a study of control samples from healthy donors and cancer patients. Germline V gives CDR1 GTSNPN, CDR2 SVGIG (reference sequence). The CDR3 runs to 16 residues. Germline trimming cut 0 bases from V and 2 bases from J; bases unmatched to any gene: 3. Sequencing used immunoSEQ multiplex PCR; TCRdb keeps in-frame clones, though not all of them. The table includes 46,000 or so clones, more than 90% detected once. J is TRBJ2-6 and V is TRBV30; TRBD2 matches at 8 bases. Sequencing was performed on PBMCs. The sequence came from a young man with colorectal cancer. Here the CDR3 reads CAWSVSAGAGANVLTF. DNA of the CDR3: TGTGCCTGGAGTGTATCAGCGGGGGCTGGGGCCAACGTCCTGACTTTC.